The 20 T cell receptor beta chains given below trace back to one sample, sequenced in a study of cytomegalovirus exposure and HLA in healthy donors. The PCR used 60 Vbeta and 13 Jbeta primers. Sequenced by immunoSEQ multiplex PCR; TCRdb stores in-frame clones only, minus some. This sample has under 200,000 clones, with over 70% found just once. Sequencing used PBMCs. All receptors come from a man in his forties in good health and CMV-seronegative.

The chain recombines TRBV5-1 with TRBJ2-5; TRBD1 is a possible D gene (5 bases). The CDR3 covers 14 residues. The V gene's germline CDR1 is SGHRS and CDR2 YFSETQ. Trimming left V 4 bases short and J 2 bases short, with 12 bases between. The CDR3 is CASSPRTTQETQYF. The CDR3 coding sequence is TGCGCCAGCAGCCCCCGGACAACTCAAGAGACCCAGTACTTC.

This chain uses TRBV7-2 with TRBJ2-5; D is ambiguous. The CDR3 has 13 residues. The V gene's germline CDR1 is SGHTA and CDR2 FQGNSA. V shed 4 bases and J shed 5 bases, with 11 bases lying between them. Here the CDR3 DNA reads TGTGCCAGCAGCTCCGGAGAGAAGGAGACCCAGTACTTC. Translated: CASSSGEKETQYF. The full variable domain, in which reference TRBV7-2 and TRBJ2-5 provide the parts outside the CDR3, is GAGVSQSPSNKVTEKGKDVELRCDPISGHTALYWYRQSLGQGLEFLIYFQGNSAPDKSGLPSDRFSAERTGGSVSTLTIQRTQQEDSAVYLCASSSGEKETQYFGPGTRLLVL.

This clone was found a few times. This chain links TRBV7-9 with TRBJ2-3; 8 nucleotides align to TRBD1. V lost 5 bases to trimming and J lost 2 bases; unmatched junction nucleotides: 12. The V gene's germline CDR1 is SEHNR and CDR2 FQNEAQ (reference sequence). The CDR3 contains 17 residues. CDR3 in amino acids: CASSRWTGRGYTDTQYF. The CDR3 DNA is TGTGCCAGCAGCCGTTGGACAGGGAGAGGGTACACAGATACGCAGTATTTT.

Comments on this clone: The same CDR3 also results from other DNA sequences found in this sample. The CDR3 loop is CASSQGGGFGNTIYF. The CDR3 nucleotides read TGCGCCAGCAGCCAAGGGGGGGGATTTGGAAACACCATATATTTT. The chain links TRBV4-1 to TRBJ1-3, with D possibly TRBD1 on 5 matching bases. V was shortened by 1 base and J by 3 bases, with 10 bases between the two germline ends. The CDR3 loop spans 15 amino acids. The V gene's germline CDR1 is MGHRA and CDR2 YSYEKL.

A note on this clone: One end of the junction does not line up with germline, which may come from a read error. V gene TRBV7-9 combines with J gene TRBJ1-5; 7 nucleotides match TRBD1. CDR3 length: 18 residues. The germline V gene has CDR1 SEHNR and CDR2 FQNEAQ (reference sequence). As DNA, the CDR3 is TGTTCCAGCAGCTTAGGGGGGTACAGACAGGGCGGAGGTCAGCCCCAGCATTTT. It codes for CSSSLGGYRQGGGQPQHF.

The chain couples TRBV6-5 to TRBJ1-1; 10 nucleotides match TRBD1. J gave up 11 bases and V 3 bases, and 15 bases lay outside the gene matches. The germline V gene has CDR1 MNHEY and CDR2 SVGAGI. There are 16 residues in the CDR3. The CDR3 reads CASSYRSGTGAKVAFF. In DNA form, the CDR3 reads TGTGCCAGCAGTTATCGTTCCGGGACAGGGGCCAAGGTCGCTTTCTTT.

The chain has TRBV5-4 and TRBJ2-7, with 10 bases aligning to TRBD1. CDR1 and CDR2 from the germline V gene are SGHNT and YYREEE (reference sequence). The CDR3 is 15 amino acids. With V trimmed by 4 bases and J by 4 bases, 8 bases remained unmatched. The CDR3 DNA sequence: TGTGCCAGCAGCATAACCGGGACAGGGGAATACGAGCAGTACTTC. This gives the protein CASSITGTGEYEQYF.

The sample holds one count of this clone. The gene calls are TRBV4-2 and TRBJ1-1; tentatively, D is TRBD1 (5 bases). CDR1 and CDR2 (germline): LGHNA, YNFKEQ. The CDR3 totals 17 residues. V lost 1 base to trimming and J lost 3 bases, with 18 bases between them. CDR3 region: CASSQVALTGGDTEAFF. CDR3 nucleotide sequence: TGTGCCAGCAGCCAAGTGGCCCTAACAGGTGGGGACACTGAAGCTTTCTTT.

This chain links TRBV5-1 with TRBJ2-7; 9 positions agree with TRBD1. CDR1 and CDR2 from the germline V gene are SGHRS and YFSETQ. The CDR3 runs 14 residues. With V trimmed by 4 bases and J by 6 bases, 8 bases remained unmatched. In DNA, the CDR3 is TGCGCCAGCAGCCAGCCGGGACAGGGCAGCGAGCAGTACTTC. It translates to CASSQPGQGSEQYF.

V gene TRBV10-1 combines with J gene TRBJ1-1; the match to TRBD1 covers 7 bases. The CDR3 spans 12 residues. Germline V gene sequence: CDR1 WNHNN, CDR2 SYGVQD (reference sequence). Germline trimming cut 6 bases from V and 5 bases from J; bases unmatched to any gene: 3. As DNA, the CDR3 is TGCGCCAGCAGAACAGGGGAGACTGAAGCTTTCTTT. Protein: CASRTGETEAFF.

This clone turned up a few times. The chain links TRBV25-1 to TRBJ2-6, with D tentatively TRBD2 (6 bases). The CDR3 covers 15 residues. V was clipped by 3 bases and J by 2 bases, with 8 bases between them. Per the germline V gene, CDR1 is MGHDK and CDR2 is SYGVNS. The CDR3, as DNA: TGTGCCAGCAGTGATCCGGGGGCTGGGGCCAACGTCCTGACTTTC. Its protein is CASSDPGAGANVLTF.

Regarding this clone: An end of the junction differs from the germline gene, which may be a read error. V gene TRBV4-1 combines with J gene TRBJ2-7; 7 positions match TRBD2. From germline, CDR1 is MGHRA and CDR2 YSYEKL. This CDR3 is 15 amino acids long. As DNA, the CDR3 is TGCGCCAGCGGCCACCCCCCGGGGGGAGTCTACGAGCAGTACTTC. This encodes CASGHPPGGVYEQYF.

The chain carries TRBV27 and TRBJ1-5, with 8 bases lining up with TRBD1. The CDR3 loop spans 14 amino acids. The V gene's germline CDR1 is MNHEY and CDR2 SMNVEV (reference sequence). The J segment lost 6 bases and the V segment lost 4 bases, leaving 5 bases of the junction unmatched. CDR3 bases: TGTGCCAGCAGTTCATACAGGGGGGCTCAGCCCCAGCATTTT. It translates to CASSSYRGAQPQHF.

The DNA of the CDR3 is TGTGCCAGCAGTAGCGCCTATACGCAGTATTTT. Amino acids: CASSSAYTQYF. The chain has TRBV6-5 and TRBJ2-3; D is unclear. V was cut by 5 bases and J by 7 bases, with 7 bases left in between. CDR1 is MNHEY and CDR2 is SVGAGI in the germline V gene. The CDR3 is 11 residues long.

The rearrangement uses TRBV19 and TRBJ1-5; TRBD1 matches 9 bases. Trimming cost V 5 bases and J 0 bases; bases outside gene matches: 14. The CDR3 runs to 19 residues. The germline CDR1 and CDR2 sequences are LNHDA and SQIVND (reference sequence). The CDR3 spells CASSAWDRAPIDSNQPQHF. The CDR3 DNA follows: TGTGCCAGTAGTGCCTGGGACAGGGCCCCAATAGATAGCAATCAGCCCCAGCATTTT.

The table lists this clone with a count of one. The chain has TRBV4-1 and TRBJ2-3; 8 positions match TRBD2. V was pared by 1 base and J by 8 bases, with 8 bases of the junction left unmatched. Germline values: CDR1 MGHRA, CDR2 YSYEKL. The CDR3 consists of 15 residues. The CDR3 reads CASSQGGTSGSTQYF. CDR3 coding DNA: TGCGCCAGCAGCCAAGGGGGTACTAGCGGCAGTACGCAGTATTTT.

The chain carries TRBV19 and TRBJ2-7; a weak D match, TRBD1 (6 bases). The germline V gene encodes CDR1 LNHDA and CDR2 SQIVND (reference sequence). This CDR3 has 15 amino acids. The V end lost 4 bases, the J end lost 2 bases, and 15 bases lay between the germline ends. CDR3 loop: CASSSLTGQAYEQYF. DNA of the CDR3: TGTGCCAGTAGTAGCCTGACAGGACAAGCCTACGAGCAGTACTTC. The complete variable domain, with remaining parts taken from reference TRBV19 and TRBJ2-7, reads DGGITQSPKYLFRKEGQNVTLSCEQNLNHDAMYWYRQDPGQGLRLIYYSQIVNDFQKGDIAEGYSVSREKKESFPLTVTSAQKNPTAFYLCASSSLTGQAYEQYFGPGTRLTVT.

The V call is TRBV2, the J call TRBJ2-7, with a possible D match to TRBD2 (5 bases). The CDR3 spans 14 residues. Germline V gene sequence: CDR1 SNHLY, CDR2 FYNNEI. V lost 10 bases and J 0 bases, leaving 16 bases between the germline ends. As DNA, the CDR3 is TGTGCCACCCAACGGGAAGGCAGCTCCTACGAGCAGTACTTC. Translated, it gives CATQREGSSYEQYF.

The chain uses TRBV19 and TRBJ1-2; D uncertain. CDR3 size: 13 residues. The V and J ends lost 2 bases and 3 bases respectively, with 7 bases between them. The germline CDR1 and CDR2 sequences are LNHDA and SQIVND (reference sequence). CDR3 bases: TGTGCCAGTAGTATACGGGGAGACTATGGCTACACCTTC. Residues: CASSIRGDYGYTF.

The chain employs TRBV10-1 and TRBJ2-1, with D possibly being TRBD1 (6 bases). Germline CDR1 WNHNN, CDR2 SYGVQD (reference sequence). This CDR3 contains 14 residues. The V end was cut by 3 bases, the J end by 7 bases, with 13 bases between. Here the CDR3 DNA reads TGCGCCAGCAGTGATTTTCAGGGGTGGAATGAGCAGTTCTTC. Residues: CASSDFQGWNEQFF.